These 21 T cell receptor beta chains were sequenced from one sample in a study of cytomegalovirus exposure and HLA in healthy donors. This PCR relied on a set of 60 Vbeta primers and 13 Jbeta primers. Here immunoSEQ multiplex PCR was the method, and the copy in TCRdb shows in-frame clones only, minus some. The repertoire holds 150,000 to 250,000 clones, 70% to 80% seen once, with about 4.4% in the top ten. The sample consisted of PBMCs. These receptor sequences come from a woman in her 30s in good health and CMV-seropositive.

The chain carries TRBV19 and TRBJ1-2, with D perhaps TRBD1 (5 bases). CDR1 and CDR2 from the germline V gene are LNHDA and SQIVND (reference sequence). The CDR3 covers 14 residues. V dropped 9 bases and J dropped 4 bases, with 18 bases sitting between them. CDR3 DNA: TGTGCCAGCCGGACAAACGGGGGTTTCTATGGCTACACCTTC. It translates to CASRTNGGFYGYTF.

The chain has TRBV4-1 and TRBJ1-2; a possible D gene is TRBD1 (6 bases). V was shortened by 0 bases and J by 4 bases, with 12 bases between the two germline ends. The V gene's germline CDR1 is MGHRA and CDR2 YSYEKL. The CDR3 contains 15 residues. The CDR3: CASSQEFTGLYGYTF. DNA for the CDR3: TGCGCCAGCAGCCAAGAATTTACAGGGCTCTATGGCTACACCTTC.

This sequence joins TRBV19 and TRBJ1-2; the match to TRBD1 covers 8 bases. The V segment lost 4 bases and the J segment 5 bases; nucleotides outside the gene matches: 9. Looked up from germline, CDR1 is LNHDA and CDR2 is SQIVND (reference sequence). There are 15 residues in the CDR3. CDR3 sequence (DNA): TGTGCCAGTAGTAAAAGACAGGGGCAGGGTTATGGCTACACCTTC. Translated, it gives CASSKRQGQGYGYTF.

This chain joins TRBV6-6 and TRBJ1-2; D not certain. Germline-derived CDR1 and CDR2 are MNHNY and SVGAGI (reference sequence). V lost 5 bases and J lost 2, with 12 bases in between. The length of the CDR3 is 14 residues. The CDR3 DNA follows: TGTGCCAGCAGTCGCCGGTCGGTAAACTATGGCTACACCTTC. Translated, it gives CASSRRSVNYGYTF.

This clone was detected once. The V call is TRBV27, the J call TRBJ2-7; D possibly corresponds to TRBD2 (7 bases). This CDR3 is built from 14 residues. V lost 10 bases, J lost 1 base, and 17 bases lay in between. CDR1 and CDR2 from the germline V gene are MNHEY and SMNVEV (reference sequence). CDR3 coding DNA: TGTGCCACCAAAAGGGGGGGGATGTCCTACGAGCAGTACTTC. Amino acids: CATKRGGMSYEQYF.

This chain joins TRBV13 and TRBJ2-5, with TRBD2 identical over 13 bases. Germline loops: CDR1 PRHDT, CDR2 FYEKMQ (reference sequence). The V segment lost 5 bases and the J segment 5 bases; nucleotides outside the gene matches: 11. The CDR3 is 17 residues long. The CDR3 bases are TGTGCCAGCAGCCTGGCGTCCGGACTAGCGGGAGTCGAGACCCAGTACTTC. Translated: CASSLASGLAGVETQYF.

V usage is TRBV7-6 and J usage is TRBJ1-1; 7 bases are shared with TRBD1. Germline V gene sequence: CDR1 SGHVS, CDR2 FNYEAQ. The CDR3 totals 14 residues. Trimming cost V 1 base and J 4 bases; bases outside gene matches: 3. The CDR3 loop reads CASSLGGGLTEAFF. The CDR3, as DNA: TGTGCCAGCAGCTTAGGAGGGGGCCTCACTGAAGCTTTCTTT.

The chain links TRBV5-1 to TRBJ2-1; 8 nucleotides agree with TRBD2. The CDR3 totals 15 residues. The ends lost 4 bases at V and 10 bases at J; junction bases unmatched: 13. Germline CDR1 reads SGHRS; CDR2 reads YFSETQ. CDR3 residues: CASSPGILREAEQFF. The CDR3 DNA follows: TGCGCCAGCAGCCCAGGAATCTTGCGGGAGGCCGAGCAGTTCTTC.

This clone was recorded only once. The rearrangement links TRBV7-9 to TRBJ1-1, with TRBD1 as a possible D gene (6 bases). In germline, CDR1 is SEHNR, CDR2 FQNEAQ (reference sequence). This CDR3 contains 14 residues. Trimming removed 5 bases at V and 8 bases at J, with 18 bases between. The CDR3 DNA sequence: TGTGCCAGCAGCGACGACAGGATTACCGCCGAAGCTTTCTTT. Residues: CASSDDRITAEAFF.

This clone was counted a few times. The gene calls are TRBV18 and TRBJ1-1; 8 positions agree with TRBD1. The CDR3 length is 17 residues. Germline lookup yields CDR1 KGHSH and CDR2 LQKENI. Unmatched junction bases numbered 11, after V lost 5 bases and J lost 0 bases. This CDR3 is CASSAGTGAGMNTEAFF. The CDR3 nucleotides are TGTGCCAGCTCAGCAGGGACAGGTGCCGGCATGAACACTGAAGCTTTCTTT.

The CDR3 DNA follows: TGTGCCAGCAGCCAAGAATACAGGGGCCCTGAAGCTTTCTTT. Translation gives CASSQEYRGPEAFF. This chain connects TRBV4-2 to TRBJ1-1; 7 positions agree with TRBD1. Unmatched junction bases numbered 4, after V lost 0 bases and J lost 6 bases. This CDR3 contains 14 residues. Germline V gene lookup returns CDR1 LGHNA and CDR2 YNFKEQ.

The rearrangement uses TRBV2 and TRBJ2-7; the match to TRBD2 covers 16 bases. CDR1 is SNHLY and CDR2 is FYNNEI in the germline V gene. The CDR3 contains 20 residues. J lost 4 bases, V lost 3 bases, and 15 bases had no gene match. The CDR3 sequence is CASSDVGTSGRATLSYEQYF. For the CDR3, the DNA is TGTGCCAGCAGTGACGTCGGGACTAGCGGGAGGGCCACTTTGTCGTACGAGCAGTACTTC.

The rearrangement joins TRBV5-5 to TRBJ2-7; possibly TRBD1 for D (5 bases). The CDR3 is 16 amino acids. The germline V gene has CDR1 SGHKS and CDR2 YYEKEE (reference sequence). V was pared by 4 bases and J by 7 bases, with 24 bases between. The CDR3 protein is CASSPVPDIRSLEQYF. The CDR3 DNA is TGTGCCAGCAGCCCTGTTCCGGACATCAGGTCCCTTGAGCAGTACTTC. The full variable domain, rest sourced from reference TRBV5-5 and TRBJ2-7, is DAGVTQSPTHLIKTRGQQVTLRCSPISGHKSVSWYQQVLGQGPQFIFQYYEKEERGRGNFPDRFSARQFPNYSSELNVNALLLGDSALYLCASSPVPDIRSLEQYFGPGTRLTVT.

This clone was seen once. The chain couples TRBV5-1 to TRBJ2-3; 7 bases are shared with TRBD2. Germline assignment: CDR1 SGHRS and CDR2 YFSETQ. The CDR3 is 14 residues long. After removal of 5 bases from V and 4 bases from J, the junction contained 7 bases not matched to a gene. The CDR3 spells CASRGGVSADTQYF. CDR3 nucleotide sequence: TGCGCCAGCAGGGGGGGGGTCTCAGCAGATACGCAGTATTTT. Full variable domain (missing parts from reference TRBV5-1 and TRBJ2-3): KAGVTQTPRYLIKTRGQQVTLSCSPISGHRSVSWYQQTPGQGLQFLFEYFSETQRNKGNFPGRFSGRQFSNSRSEMNVSTLELGDSALYLCASRGGVSADTQYFGPGTRLTVL.

The chain joins TRBV5-4 to TRBJ2-1, with 7 bases aligning to TRBD2. CDR3 length: 18 amino acids. Unmatched junction bases numbered 13, after V lost 4 bases and J lost 0 bases. Looked up from germline, CDR1 is SGHNT and CDR2 is YYREEE (reference sequence). The DNA of the CDR3 is TGTGCCAGCAGCCGCAGCGGGGTAGTACGGAGCTCCTACAATGAGCAGTTCTTC. Amino acids: CASSRSGVVRSSYNEQFF.

The chain is built from TRBV19 and TRBJ2-7; D may be TRBD1 (6 bases). Trimming took 5 bases from V and 2 from J, leaving 13 bases between them. CDR3 size: 14 residues. Germline V gene lookup returns CDR1 LNHDA and CDR2 SQIVND (reference sequence). CDR3 sequence: CASSGSGATYEQYF. The CDR3 nucleotides read TGTGCCAGTAGTGGGTCAGGGGCCACCTACGAGCAGTACTTC. Full variable domain (outside the CDR3, taken from reference TRBV19 and TRBJ2-7): DGGITQSPKYLFRKEGQNVTLSCEQNLNHDAMYWYRQDPGQGLRLIYYSQIVNDFQKGDIAEGYSVSREKKESFPLTVTSAQKNPTAFYLCASSGSGATYEQYFGPGTRLTVT.

This clone came up a few times. CDR3 in amino acids: CASSQDGTGINYGYTF. The DNA of the CDR3 is TGCGCCAGCAGCCAAGATGGGACAGGTATTAACTATGGCTACACCTTC. This chain joins TRBV4-3 and TRBJ1-2, with TRBD1 matching over 8 bases. V was clipped by 0 bases and J by 1 base; unmatched bases: 4. The CDR3 is 16 residues long. The germline V gene encodes CDR1 LGHNA and CDR2 YSLEER.

This sequence joins TRBV5-6 and TRBJ2-7; weak D call: TRBD1 (6 bases). The CDR3 has 13 amino acids. Germline V gives CDR1 SGHDT, CDR2 YYEEEE. V shed 2 bases and J shed 4 bases, with 10 bases lying between them. This CDR3 reads CASSLRTAYEQYF. As DNA, the CDR3 is TGTGCCAGCAGCTTACGGACAGCTTACGAGCAGTACTTC.

This clone turned up a few times. The gene calls are TRBV7-9 and TRBJ1-4; 7 bases are a match to TRBD1. Trimming removed 6 bases from V and 1 base from J; junction bases left unmatched: 2. Per the germline V gene, CDR1 is SEHNR and CDR2 is FQNEAQ (reference sequence). CDR3 length: 14 amino acids. Here the CDR3 reads CASRTGKTNEKLFF. The CDR3 nucleotides read TGTGCCAGCAGGACAGGGAAAACTAATGAAAAACTGTTTTTT.

The chain employs TRBV7-2 and TRBJ2-5; D is possibly TRBD2 (5 bases). Trimming took off 2 bases at V and 5 bases at J, with 18 bases between the two ends. The germline V gene has CDR1 SGHTA and CDR2 FQGNSA. This CDR3 contains 16 residues. The CDR3 DNA follows: TGTGCCAGCAGCTTAACACCCGGGTCCCGCGGGGAGACCCAGTACTTC. As protein: CASSLTPGSRGETQYF.

V usage is TRBV14 and J usage is TRBJ2-1, with TRBD1 as a possible D gene (6 bases). Germline-derived CDR1 and CDR2 are SGHDN and FVKESK. V lost 1 base and J 2 bases, leaving 9 bases between the germline ends. The CDR3 sequence is 15 residues long. The CDR3: CASSQGQGPYNEQFF. CDR3 nucleotides: TGTGCCAGCAGCCAAGGGCAGGGGCCCTACAATGAGCAGTTCTTC.